These 10 T cell receptor beta chains originate from one sample sequenced in a study of cytomegalovirus exposure and HLA in healthy donors. This PCR relied on a set of 60 Vbeta primers and 13 Jbeta primers. Profiling relied on immunoSEQ multiplex PCR, and the TCRdb table lists in-frame clones only, not all of them. The sample has about 98,000 clones; 55% to 75% are singletons. Sequencing was done on a sample of PBMCs. These receptors were obtained from a middle-aged man in good health and CMV-seronegative.

The chain uses TRBV4-1 and TRBJ1-5, with 7 bases fitting TRBD1. CDR3 length: 15 amino acids. The junction had 3 bases not matched to a gene; V was cut back by 0 bases and J by 4 bases. The germline V gene encodes CDR1 MGHRA and CDR2 YSYEKL. CDR3 in DNA: TGCGCCAGCAGCCAAGAGAGGGGGCTGAATCAGCCCCAGCATTTT. Its translation: CASSQERGLNQPQHF.

The chain uses TRBV19 and TRBJ1-1; 8 bases line up with TRBD1. CDR1 and CDR2 (germline): LNHDA, SQIVND (reference sequence). The CDR3 length is 15 residues. J gave up 3 bases and V 10 bases, and 13 bases lay outside the gene matches. The CDR3 is CATRTTGAPYTEAFF. The CDR3 DNA reads TGTGCCACCAGGACGACAGGGGCTCCGTACACTGAAGCTTTCTTT.

This clone showed up just a few times. This sequence joins TRBV29-1 and TRBJ2-7; perhaps TRBD2 as D (5 bases). The CDR3 is 12 residues long. V was pared by 2 bases and J by 6 bases, with 11 bases between. Germline V lookup: CDR1 SQVTM, CDR2 ANQGSEA. CDR3 protein: CSVESTGSEQYF. The CDR3 nucleotides are TGCAGCGTTGAATCTACGGGATCCGAGCAGTACTTC.

V gene TRBV7-9 combines with J gene TRBJ2-1; 12 bases align to TRBD1. The CDR3 has 16 amino acids. Germline CDR1 and CDR2: SEHNR and FQNEAQ (reference sequence). V lost 5 bases and J lost 10; bases outside the gene matches: 12. CDR3 loop: CASSVKAGQGAWEQFF. CDR3 coding DNA: TGTGCCAGCAGCGTTAAGGCGGGACAGGGGGCATGGGAGCAGTTCTTC.

The chain links TRBV27 to TRBJ2-1; D is possibly TRBD1 (5 bases). CDR1 is MNHEY and CDR2 is SMNVEV in the germline V gene (reference sequence). Deletions cut 3 bases from V and 10 bases from J, with 7 bases between. The CDR3 loop spans 11 amino acids. This CDR3 reads CASSLGREQFF. CDR3 DNA: TGTGCCAGCAGTTTGGGGCGGGAGCAGTTCTTC.

This clone was counted only a few times. The rearrangement links TRBV10-1 to TRBJ1-5, with 9 bases aligning to TRBD1. Germline CDR1 WNHNN, CDR2 SYGVQD (reference sequence). The CDR3 is 14 residues long. The V and J ends lost 6 bases and 6 bases, in that order; junction bases with no gene match: 6. The CDR3 loop reads CASRLGTGFQPQHF. CDR3 sequence (DNA): TGCGCCAGCAGGCTAGGGACAGGGTTTCAGCCCCAGCATTTT.

J is TRBJ1-1 and V is TRBV5-1; 8 nucleotides align to TRBD1. Germline-derived CDR1 and CDR2 are SGHRS and YFSETQ. V shed 2 bases, J shed 5 bases, and the junction held 11 bases outside the gene matches. The CDR3 runs to 16 residues. CDR3 amino acids: CASSFGQGGKWTEAFF. The CDR3 region has the DNA TGCGCCAGCAGCTTTGGACAGGGTGGGAAATGGACTGAAGCTTTCTTT.

This clone counts as medium-sized (0.01 to 0.1%). The chain carries TRBV6-1 and TRBJ1-1; 7 bases match TRBD1. The J segment lost 5 bases and the V segment lost 0 bases, leaving 6 bases of the junction unmatched. The CDR3 totals 15 residues. Germline V lookup: CDR1 MNHNS, CDR2 SASEGT. CDR3 in amino acids: CASSEAEGGWTEAFF. The CDR3 nucleotides read TGTGCCAGCAGTGAAGCGGAAGGGGGCTGGACTGAAGCTTTCTTT.

V and J are TRBV5-8 and TRBJ1-5; TRBD1 is a possible D gene (6 bases). There are 15 residues in the CDR3. The V gene's germline CDR1 is SGHTS and CDR2 YDEGEE. V was pared by 4 bases and J by 7 bases, with 18 bases between. The CDR3 nucleotides read TGTGCCAGCAGCCCCCCCCGGGGGGGCGGGCAGCCCCAGCATTTT. Translating gives CASSPPRGGGQPQHF.

Here the CDR3 DNA reads TGTGCCAGCAGCTTGGGGGGGCGCGGGTATGGCTACACCTTC. Translating gives CASSLGGRGYGYTF. The V gene is TRBV7-9, the J gene TRBJ1-2; weak D call: TRBD1 (6 bases). The CDR3 is 14 residues long. V lost 3 bases and J 5 bases, leaving 13 bases between the germline ends. The germline gives CDR1 SEHNR, CDR2 FQNEAQ (reference sequence).